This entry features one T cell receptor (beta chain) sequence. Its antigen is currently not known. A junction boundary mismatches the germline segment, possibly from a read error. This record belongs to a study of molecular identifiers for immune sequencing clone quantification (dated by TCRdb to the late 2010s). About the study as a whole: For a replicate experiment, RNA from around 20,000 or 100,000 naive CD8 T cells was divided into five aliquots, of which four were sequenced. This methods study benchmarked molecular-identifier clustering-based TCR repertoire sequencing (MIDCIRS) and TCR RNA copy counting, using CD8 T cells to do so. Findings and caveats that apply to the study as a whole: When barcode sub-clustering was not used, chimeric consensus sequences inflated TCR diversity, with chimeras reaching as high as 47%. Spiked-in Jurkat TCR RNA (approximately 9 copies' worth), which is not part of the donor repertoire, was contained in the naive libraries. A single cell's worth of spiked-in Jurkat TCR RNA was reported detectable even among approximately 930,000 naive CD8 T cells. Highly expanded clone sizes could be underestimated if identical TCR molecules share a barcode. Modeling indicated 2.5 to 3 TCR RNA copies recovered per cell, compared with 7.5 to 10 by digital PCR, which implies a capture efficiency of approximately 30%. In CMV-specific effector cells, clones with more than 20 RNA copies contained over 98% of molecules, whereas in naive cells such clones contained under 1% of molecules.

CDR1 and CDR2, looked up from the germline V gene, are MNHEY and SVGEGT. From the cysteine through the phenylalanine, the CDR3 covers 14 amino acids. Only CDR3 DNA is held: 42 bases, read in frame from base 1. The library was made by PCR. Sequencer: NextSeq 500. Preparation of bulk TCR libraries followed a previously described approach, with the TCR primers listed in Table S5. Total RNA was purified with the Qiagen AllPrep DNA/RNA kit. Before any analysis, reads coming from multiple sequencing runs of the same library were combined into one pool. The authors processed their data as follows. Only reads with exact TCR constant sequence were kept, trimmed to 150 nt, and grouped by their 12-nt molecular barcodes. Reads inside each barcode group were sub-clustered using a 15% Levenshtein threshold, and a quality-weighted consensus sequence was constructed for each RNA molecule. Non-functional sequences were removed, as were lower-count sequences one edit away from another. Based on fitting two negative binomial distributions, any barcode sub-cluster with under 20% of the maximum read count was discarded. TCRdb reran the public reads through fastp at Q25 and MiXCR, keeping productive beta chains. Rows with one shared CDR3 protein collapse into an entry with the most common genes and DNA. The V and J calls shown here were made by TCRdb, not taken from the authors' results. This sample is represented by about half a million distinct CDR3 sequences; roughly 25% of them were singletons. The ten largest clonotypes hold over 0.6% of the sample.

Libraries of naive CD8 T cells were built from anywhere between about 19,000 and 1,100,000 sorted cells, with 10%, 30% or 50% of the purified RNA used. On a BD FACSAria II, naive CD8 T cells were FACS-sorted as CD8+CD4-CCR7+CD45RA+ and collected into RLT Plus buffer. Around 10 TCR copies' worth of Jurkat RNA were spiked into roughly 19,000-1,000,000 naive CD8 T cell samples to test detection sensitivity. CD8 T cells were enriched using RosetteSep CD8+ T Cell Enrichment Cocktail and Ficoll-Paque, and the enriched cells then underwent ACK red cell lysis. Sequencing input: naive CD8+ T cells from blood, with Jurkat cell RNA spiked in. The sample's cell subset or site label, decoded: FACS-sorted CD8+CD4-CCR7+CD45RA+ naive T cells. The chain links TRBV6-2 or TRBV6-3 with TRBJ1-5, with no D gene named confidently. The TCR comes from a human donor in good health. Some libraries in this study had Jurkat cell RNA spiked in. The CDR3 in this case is CASSYEGLRQLQHF. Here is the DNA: TGTGCCAGCAGTTACGAGGGCTTGCGGCAGCTCCAGCATTTT.